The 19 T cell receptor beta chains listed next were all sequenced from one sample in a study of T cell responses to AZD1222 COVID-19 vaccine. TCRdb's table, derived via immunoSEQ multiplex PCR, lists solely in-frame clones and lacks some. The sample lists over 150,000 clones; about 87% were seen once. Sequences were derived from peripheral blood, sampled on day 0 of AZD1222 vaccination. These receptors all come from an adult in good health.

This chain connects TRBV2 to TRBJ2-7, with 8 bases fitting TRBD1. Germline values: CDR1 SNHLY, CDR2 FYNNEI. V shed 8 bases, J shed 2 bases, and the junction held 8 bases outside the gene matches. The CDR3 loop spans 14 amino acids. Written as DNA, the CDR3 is TGTGCCAGCTGCCCGGACAGGGCAACCTACGAGCAGTACTTC. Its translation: CASCPDRATYEQYF.

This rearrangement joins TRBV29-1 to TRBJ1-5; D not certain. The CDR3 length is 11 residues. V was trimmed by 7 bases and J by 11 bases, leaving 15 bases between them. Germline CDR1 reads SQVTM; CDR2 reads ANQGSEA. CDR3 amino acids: CSARSATSQHF. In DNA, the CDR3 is TGCAGCGCTCGGTCGGCAACGTCCCAGCATTTT.

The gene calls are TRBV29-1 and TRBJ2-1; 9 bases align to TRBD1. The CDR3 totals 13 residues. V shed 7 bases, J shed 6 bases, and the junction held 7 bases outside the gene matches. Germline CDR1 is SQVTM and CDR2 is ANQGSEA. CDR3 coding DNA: TGCAGCGCCAGGACAGGGGCCATCAATGAGCAGTTCTTC. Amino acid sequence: CSARTGAINEQFF.

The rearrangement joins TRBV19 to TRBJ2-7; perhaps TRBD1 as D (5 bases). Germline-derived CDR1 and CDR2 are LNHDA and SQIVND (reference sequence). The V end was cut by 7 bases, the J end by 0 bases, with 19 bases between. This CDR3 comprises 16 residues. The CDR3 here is CASTAPGQGNSYEQYF. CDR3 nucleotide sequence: TGTGCCAGTACCGCCCCCGGGCAGGGCAACTCCTACGAGCAGTACTTC. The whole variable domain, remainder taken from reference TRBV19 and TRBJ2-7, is DGGITQSPKYLFRKEGQNVTLSCEQNLNHDAMYWYRQDPGQGLRLIYYSQIVNDFQKGDIAEGYSVSREKKESFPLTVTSAQKNPTAFYLCASTAPGQGNSYEQYFGPGTRLTVT.

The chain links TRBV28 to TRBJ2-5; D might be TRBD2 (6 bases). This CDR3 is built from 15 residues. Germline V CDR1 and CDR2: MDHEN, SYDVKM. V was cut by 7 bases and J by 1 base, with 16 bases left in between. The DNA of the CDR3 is TGTGCCAGCACCCACACCCAAGCGGGCCAAGAGACCCAGTACTTC. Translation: CASTHTQAGQETQYF.

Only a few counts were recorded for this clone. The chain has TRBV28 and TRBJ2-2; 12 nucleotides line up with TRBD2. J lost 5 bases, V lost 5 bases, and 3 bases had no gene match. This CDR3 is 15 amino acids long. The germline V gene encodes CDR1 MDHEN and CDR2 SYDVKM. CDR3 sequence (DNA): TGTGCCAGCAGTCTTCTAGCGGGGGGGACCGGGGAGCTGTTTTTT. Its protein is CASSLLAGGTGELFF.

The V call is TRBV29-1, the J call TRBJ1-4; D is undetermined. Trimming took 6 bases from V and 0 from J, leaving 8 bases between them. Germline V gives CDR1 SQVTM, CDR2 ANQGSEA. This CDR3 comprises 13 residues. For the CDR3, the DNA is TGCAGCGTATATAAGGCAACTAATGAAAAACTGTTTTTT. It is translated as CSVYKATNEKLFF.

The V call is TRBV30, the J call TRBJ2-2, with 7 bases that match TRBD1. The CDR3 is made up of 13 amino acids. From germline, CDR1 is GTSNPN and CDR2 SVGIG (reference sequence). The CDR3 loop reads CAWDRPNTGELFF. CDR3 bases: TGTGCATGGGACAGACCGAACACCGGGGAGCTGTTTTTT.

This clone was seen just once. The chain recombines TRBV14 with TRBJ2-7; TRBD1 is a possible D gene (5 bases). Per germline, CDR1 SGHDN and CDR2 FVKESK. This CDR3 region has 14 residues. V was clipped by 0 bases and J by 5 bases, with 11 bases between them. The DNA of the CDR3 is TGTGCCAGCAGCCAAGACAGGGTGGTAAACGAGCAGTACTTC. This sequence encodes CASSQDRVVNEQYF.

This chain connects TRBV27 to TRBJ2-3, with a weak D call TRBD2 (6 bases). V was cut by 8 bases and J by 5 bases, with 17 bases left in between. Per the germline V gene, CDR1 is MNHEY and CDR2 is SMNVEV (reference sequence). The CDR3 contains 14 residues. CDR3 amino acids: CASSRTRREDTQYF. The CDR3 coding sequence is TGTGCCAGCTCAAGGACAAGGCGGGAAGATACGCAGTATTTT.

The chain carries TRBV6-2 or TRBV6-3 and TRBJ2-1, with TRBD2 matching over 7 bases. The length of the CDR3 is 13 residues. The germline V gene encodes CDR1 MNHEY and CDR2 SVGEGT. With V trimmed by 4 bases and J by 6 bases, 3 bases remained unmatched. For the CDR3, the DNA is TGTGCCAGCAGTTCCGTAGCGGGCAATGAGCAGTTCTTC. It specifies CASSSVAGNEQFF.

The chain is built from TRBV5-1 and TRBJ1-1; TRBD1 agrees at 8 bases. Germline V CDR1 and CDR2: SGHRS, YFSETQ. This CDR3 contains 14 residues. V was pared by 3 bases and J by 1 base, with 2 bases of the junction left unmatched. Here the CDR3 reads CASSSTGGNTEAFF. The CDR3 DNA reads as TGCGCCAGCAGCTCTACAGGGGGGAACACTGAAGCTTTCTTT.

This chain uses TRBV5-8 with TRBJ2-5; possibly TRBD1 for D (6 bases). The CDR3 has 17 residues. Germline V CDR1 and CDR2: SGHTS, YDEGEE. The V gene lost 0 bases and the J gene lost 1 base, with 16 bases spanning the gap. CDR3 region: CASSLGATGRSQETQYF. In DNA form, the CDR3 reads TGTGCCAGCAGCTTGGGGGCCACAGGGCGATCCCAAGAGACCCAGTACTTC.

CDR3 coding DNA: TGTGCCAGCAGCTTGGTACAGGCTCCCTACGAGCAGTACTTC. This gives the protein CASSLVQAPYEQYF. The chain couples TRBV5-8 to TRBJ2-7, with a possible D match to TRBD1 (5 bases). The CDR3 runs 14 residues. Germline-derived CDR1 and CDR2 are SGHTS and YDEGEE. Trimming stripped 0 bases from V and 2 bases from J, with 9 bases between.

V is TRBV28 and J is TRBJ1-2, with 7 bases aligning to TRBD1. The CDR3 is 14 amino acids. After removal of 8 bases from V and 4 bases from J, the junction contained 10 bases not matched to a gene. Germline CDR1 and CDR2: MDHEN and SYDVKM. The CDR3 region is CASRPTGFVYGYTF. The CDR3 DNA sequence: TGTGCCAGCCGTCCGACAGGGTTTGTCTATGGCTACACCTTC.

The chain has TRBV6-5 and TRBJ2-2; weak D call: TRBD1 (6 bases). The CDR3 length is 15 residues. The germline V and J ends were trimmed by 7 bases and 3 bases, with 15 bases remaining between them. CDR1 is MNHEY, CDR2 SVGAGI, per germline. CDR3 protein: CASNQGHPDTGELFF. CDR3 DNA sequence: TGTGCCAGCAACCAGGGACACCCCGACACCGGGGAGCTGTTTTTT.

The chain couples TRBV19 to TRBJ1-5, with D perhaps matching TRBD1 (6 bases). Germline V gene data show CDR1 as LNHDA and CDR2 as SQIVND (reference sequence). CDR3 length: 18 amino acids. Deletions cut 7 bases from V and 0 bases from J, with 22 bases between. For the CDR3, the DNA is TGTGCCAGTATTGGGGGACACGCGCTTTCAAATAGCAATCAGCCCCAGCATTTT. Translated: CASIGGHALSNSNQPQHF. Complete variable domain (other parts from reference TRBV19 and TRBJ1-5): DGGITQSPKYLFRKEGQNVTLSCEQNLNHDAMYWYRQDPGQGLRLIYYSQIVNDFQKGDIAEGYSVSREKKESFPLTVTSAQKNPTAFYLCASIGGHALSNSNQPQHFGDGTRLSIL.

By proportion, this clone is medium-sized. In nucleotides, the CDR3 is TGTGCCAGCAGTCCGGGACTAGCGGGATATAATGAGCAGTTCTTC. Its protein product is CASSPGLAGYNEQFF. V and J are TRBV28 and TRBJ2-1; TRBD2 matches 13 bases. After removal of 5 bases from V and 7 bases from J, the junction contained 5 bases not matched to a gene. This CDR3 spans 15 amino acids. Germline lookup yields CDR1 MDHEN and CDR2 SYDVKM.

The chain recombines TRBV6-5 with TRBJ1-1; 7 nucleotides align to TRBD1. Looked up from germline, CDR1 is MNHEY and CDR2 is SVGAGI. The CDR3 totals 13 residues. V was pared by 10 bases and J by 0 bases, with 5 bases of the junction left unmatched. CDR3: CATMDRMNTEAFF. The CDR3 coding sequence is TGTGCCACAATGGACAGGATGAACACTGAAGCTTTCTTT.